The sequence of this T cell receptor (beta chain) was determined in a study of blood T cell repertoires in COVID-19 (dated by TCRdb to 2020 to 2022). Notes on the research overall: ImmuneRACE Cohort 3 recovered participants were defined by two consecutive negative NP/OP PCR tests, healthcare professional clearance, or symptom resolution. The dataset comprised deeply sampled blood TCRbeta repertoires from subjects exposed to, actively infected with, or recovered from COVID-19. Samples came from the ongoing ImmuneRACE study (first 160 participants) plus 1,254 subjects from 6 global collaborators. Where available, HLA class I and class II types were obtained from metadata supplied by the sample provider rather than from assay-based typing. Nearly every sample came with metadata listing a de-identified subject ID, COVID-19 status, age in years and sex. Collaborator samples came from the United States, Italy and Spain and covered acute and convalescent phases of COVID-19. The material from the prospective study consisted of cDNA or gDNA derived from T cells, B-cell-depleted T cells, or PBMCs. A freely available public database, intended as a resource for researchers studying the immune response to SARS-CoV-2, is where the repertoires were released. Findings and caveats that apply to the study as a whole: How much clinical and demographic metadata was included differed by source and by participant, and the metadata was provided uncurated.

A remark on this clone: It lacks a known antigen. Per-base quality was not reported, and no clone a single base away is much larger than it.

The immunoSEQ Assay, a bias-controlled multiplex PCR, was used to amplify TCRbeta CDR3 regions from genomic DNA. Per the authors' processing: The number of nucleated cells in each sample was estimated from the amplification of reference gene primers within the assay. To quantify the absolute abundance of each unique TCRbeta CDR3 rearrangement, sequence reads were collapsed and filtered. Productive Simpson clonality was computed per sample as the square root of Simpson's diversity index over productive rearrangements. This is the immuneACCESS table as TCRdb keeps it, with only in-frame sequences that have V and J called. A part of the clones is gone; compared with another copy, unresolved V genes explain less than half, and the rest is unexplained. V and J calls and clone size follow that table, whereas D and trimming were derived from the DNA. The sample table contains approximately 240,000 clones; only one count was recorded for roughly nine tenths of them. The top ten hold approximately 3.1% of the sample.

As encoded in the germline V gene (reference sequence), CDR1 is LGHDT while CDR2 is YNNKEL. V lost 3 bases and J lost 3 bases; the stretch between them is 12 bases long. Counted from cysteine to phenylalanine, this CDR3 has 14 amino acids. Only the CDR3 DNA is retained, 42 bases long and in frame from the first base. In the prospective study, participants were 18 to 89 years old, resided in about two dozen geographic areas of the United States, and were enrolled through a virtual design. In the prospective study, participants were assigned to cohorts based on the clinical history participants reported in a screening survey and a study questionnaire. Mobile phlebotomists in the prospective study collected whole blood, serum and a nasopharyngeal or oropharyngeal swab from every participant. Participants in the prospective study had the option to provide additional blood draws and questionnaires over a roughly 2-month period. Blood samples from the prospective study were shipped frozen or at room temperature prior to DNA extraction.

What was sequenced was PBMCs or T cells enriched from blood (not recorded which). The TCR sequence derives from a woman aged 50 to 60 in a cohort exposed to, infected with or recovered from COVID-19 (not recorded which). The chain was built from TRBV3-1 (or the pseudogene TRBV3-2) and TRBJ2-7, with a tentative D gene TRBD1 over 6 matching bases. For the CDR3, the sequence is CASSQVGTNYEQYF. The DNA reads as follows: TGTGCCAGCAGCCAGGTGGGGACAAACTACGAGCAGTACTTC.